Given below is one T cell receptor (beta chain) in context. Antigen unknown. This specimen belongs to a study of graft-versus-host responses after intestinal transplantation. Study context: Recipients underwent multivisceral, liver-intestinal, or isolated intestinal transplants. Recipients across the board were started on anti-thymocyte globulin induction, then kept on tacrolimus and steroids for two to four years.

Study-wide points: In recipient marrow, GvH clones were found, and some appeared first in ileum or blood. Allografts of patients with graft-donor T cell macrochimerism showed high graft-versus-host to host-versus-graft clone ratios.

The data were produced by immunoSEQ multiplex PCR, yet TCRdb's version contains in-frame clones alone and is incomplete. The sample consists of about 50,000 clones, nearly 95% of them appearing once. The germline V gene encodes CDR1 MDHEN and CDR2 SYDVKM. The CDR3 covers 14 residues. Germline trimming cut 4 bases from V and 5 bases from J; bases unmatched to any gene: 3. This TCR was sampled from a human donor who was the organ donor for an intestinal transplant. This specimen consisted of unstimulated CD4+ T cells sorted from spleen or lymph node cells, obtained before transplant. The rearrangement uses TRBV28 and TRBJ1-5; 9 positions agree with TRBD1. The CDR3 DNA reads as TGTGCCAGCAGTTGGGGACAGGGATATCAGCCCCAGCATTTT. Translation gives CASSWGQGYQPQHF.